The 18 T cell receptor beta chains listed next were all sequenced from one sample in a study of molecular identifiers for immune sequencing clone quantification. TCRdb itself ran the PCR reads through MiXCR, one entry per CDR3 protein. The table lists 600,000 to 650,000 distinct CDR3 sequences, 20% of them singletons. Sequencing was carried out using naive CD8+ T cells from blood, with Jurkat cell RNA spiked in. Subset of the sample: FACS-sorted CD8+CD4-CCR7+CD45RA+ naive T cells. The receptors shown here come from a human donor in good health. Some libraries in this study had Jurkat cell RNA spiked in.

As concerns this clonotype: Possible read error: a much larger clone is one base away. This chain links TRBV6-2 or TRBV6-3 with TRBJ2-1; no firm D call. The CDR3 consists of 17 residues. Germline lookup yields CDR1 MNHEY and CDR2 SVGEGT. The CDR3 reads CASSSPRLLSSYNGQFF. In DNA, the CDR3 is TGTGCCAGCAGCTCTCCCCGACTGCTTAGCTCCTACAATGGGCAGTTCTTC.

This clonotype was detected ten times or more. The CDR3 loop reads CVSGGSGTGELFF. Written as DNA, the CDR3 is TGTGTATCAGGCGGTTCAGGCACCGGGGAGCTGTTTTTT. The chain joins TRBV12-3 or TRBV12-4 to TRBJ2-2, with D hard to call. The CDR3 spans 13 residues.

In its sample, this clonotype was seen a few times. A much larger clone differs from this one at a single base, so this may be a read error. The gene calls are TRBV29-1 and TRBJ2-3, with 7 bases lining up with TRBD1. Losses at the gene ends were 7 bases for V and 0 bases for J; bases not matched to a gene: 4. Germline CDR1 and CDR2: SQVTM and ANQGSEA. The CDR3 runs 13 residues. CDR3 amino acids: CSAMGQSTDTQYF. CDR3 nucleotides: TGCAGCGCAATGGGACAGAGCACAGATACGCAGTATTTT.

On this clonotype itself: A much more abundant neighbour one base away suggests this may be a read error. CDR3 sequence reads: CASSPFLSGLQCF. Written as DNA, the CDR3 is TGTGCCAGCAGCCCATTTTTGAGCGGTCTGCAGTGTTTT. J is TRBJ2-3 and V is TRBV5-6; D may be TRBD2 (5 bases). The V gene's germline CDR1 is SGHDT and CDR2 YYEEEE. This CDR3 spans 13 amino acids.

There are many counts of this clonotype. The chain has TRBV13 and TRBJ1-1; 9 bases align to TRBD1. In germline, CDR1 is PRHDT, CDR2 FYEKMQ (reference sequence). CDR3 length equals 15 residues. V gave up 4 bases and J gave up 1 base; unmatched junction bases: 4. CDR3 bases: TGTGCCAGCAGCTCAGCGGGACAGGGGAACACTGAAGCTTTCTTT. This translates into CASSSAGQGNTEAFF.

There are many counts of this clonotype. This chain uses TRBV29-1 with TRBJ2-3, with D possibly matching TRBD1 (7 bases). V lost 7 bases, J lost 8 bases, and 10 bases lay in between. The germline V gene has CDR1 SQVTM and CDR2 ANQGSEA. This CDR3 contains 10 residues. CDR3 loop: CSARGATQYF. CDR3 bases: TGCAGCGCCAGGGGGGCTACGCAGTATTTT.

With respect to this clonotype: Just one base apart from a much larger clone, this may be a read error. V usage is TRBV30 and J usage is TRBJ2-3, with 9 nucleotides matching TRBD2. There are 16 residues in the CDR3. Germline CDR1 GTSNPN, CDR2 SVGIG (reference sequence). The CDR3: CGWSGGPRRYTDTQYF. The CDR3, as DNA: TGTGGCTGGAGCGGGGGGCCTCGAAGATACACAGATACGCAGTATTTT.

This clonotype was detected many times. This sequence joins TRBV11-2 and TRBJ2-7; maybe TRBD1 (5 bases). In germline, CDR1 is SGHAT, CDR2 FQNNGV. The CDR3 runs to 13 residues. The ends were cut back, 3 bases at V and 4 bases at J, with 10 bases in the middle. The CDR3 is CASSFYKGYEQYF. The CDR3 nucleotides are TGTGCCAGCAGCTTTTATAAGGGGTACGAGCAGTACTTC.

This clonotype was counted a few times. The V gene is TRBV12-3 or TRBV12-4, the J gene TRBJ2-3; D not resolved. The V gene lost 5 bases and the J gene lost 2 bases, with 20 bases spanning the gap. The CDR3 covers 17 residues. CDR3 protein: CASSPPPNGIATDTQYF. DNA of the CDR3: TGTGCCAGCAGTCCCCCCCCGAACGGAATAGCCACAGATACGCAGTATTTT.

To note about this clonotype: A single base separates this from a much larger clone, so it may be a read error. The CDR3 bases are TGCAGTGCTAGGCAGGGAGACAGGGCCTCTGAGACTGAAGCTTTCTTT. This codes for CSARQGDRASETEAFF. This chain uses TRBV20-1 with TRBJ1-1, with 7 bases matching TRBD1. Germline loops: CDR1 DFQATT, CDR2 SNEGSKA (reference sequence). J gave up 5 bases and V 3 bases, and 15 bases lay outside the gene matches. This CDR3 has 16 residues.

This clonotype was counted many times. CDR3 in amino acids: CAWFPEEEETQYF. The CDR3 nucleotides read TGTGCCTGGTTCCCCGAGGAGGAAGAGACCCAGTACTTC. The chain employs TRBV30 and TRBJ2-5; D is perhaps TRBD2 (5 bases). This CDR3 region has 13 residues. Germline CDR1 is GTSNPN and CDR2 is SVGIG (reference sequence). V was trimmed by 5 bases and J by 3 bases, leaving 13 bases between them. The full variable domain, with the rest looked up from reference TRBV30 and TRBJ2-5, is SQTIHQWPATLVQPVGSPLSLECTVEGTSNPNLYWYRQAAGRGLQLLFYSVGIGQISSEVPQNLSASRPQDRQFILSSKKLLLSDSGFYLCAWFPEEEETQYFGPGTRLLVL.

This clonotype was seen ten or more times. The chain has TRBV19 and TRBJ2-2, with D possibly matching TRBD2 (6 bases). V was shortened by 3 bases and J by 6 bases, with 8 bases between the two germline ends. This CDR3 region has 13 residues. The germline gives CDR1 LNHDA, CDR2 SQIVND (reference sequence). DNA of the CDR3: TGTGCCAGTAGTATCTGGGGGGCCGGGGAGCTGTTTTTT. It codes for CASSIWGAGELFF. Full variable domain (outside the CDR3, taken from reference TRBV19 and TRBJ2-2): DGGITQSPKYLFRKEGQNVTLSCEQNLNHDAMYWYRQDPGQGLRLIYYSQIVNDFQKGDIAEGYSVSREKKESFPLTVTSAQKNPTAFYLCASSIWGAGELFFGEGSRLTVL.

This clonotype was recorded many times. The V gene is TRBV27, the J gene TRBJ2-7; 7 positions agree with TRBD1. The CDR3 is 15 amino acids. Germline V lookup: CDR1 MNHEY, CDR2 SMNVEV (reference sequence). The trim removed 0 bases at V and 7 bases at J, leaving 9 bases unmatched. CDR3: CASSLSPQGTGEQYF. In DNA form, the CDR3 reads TGTGCCAGCAGTTTATCCCCACAGGGGACGGGGGAGCAGTACTTC.

This chain connects TRBV20-1 to TRBJ2-3; 12 positions agree with TRBD2. Unmatched junction bases numbered 6, after V lost 2 bases and J lost 3 bases. Germline CDR1 is DFQATT and CDR2 is SNEGSKA (reference sequence). The CDR3 has 16 amino acids. The CDR3 sequence is CSARYRLAGATDTQYF. CDR3 nucleotides: TGCAGTGCTAGATATAGACTAGCGGGAGCTACAGATACGCAGTATTTT.

This clonotype occurred many times. The chain employs TRBV2 and TRBJ1-1; 11 bases line up with TRBD1. The CDR3 sequence is 14 residues long. From germline, CDR1 is SNHLY and CDR2 FYNNEI. The J segment lost 5 bases and the V segment lost 9 bases, leaving 8 bases of the junction unmatched. The CDR3, as DNA: TGTGCCAGTGGCCCCGGACAGGGGGCTACTGAAGCTTTCTTT. Its protein product is CASGPGQGATEAFF.

This clonotype was detected many times. The genes are TRBV20-1 and TRBJ2-4; TRBD2 matches at 16 bases. Germline assignment: CDR1 DFQATT and CDR2 SNEGSKA (reference sequence). Germline trimming cut 6 bases from V and 9 bases from J; bases unmatched to any gene: 8. This CDR3 region has 15 residues. CDR3 residues: CSAMGLAGGQIIQYF. CDR3 nucleotide sequence: TGCAGTGCAATGGGACTAGCGGGAGGGCAAATCATTCAGTACTTC.

This clonotype has at least ten counts. The chain is built from TRBV6-2 or TRBV6-3 and TRBJ2-3; D remains unclear. CDR1 is MNHEY and CDR2 is SVGEGT in the germline V gene. Deletions cut 4 bases from V and 0 bases from J, with 5 bases between. CDR3 length equals 13 residues. CDR3 DNA: TGTGCCAGCAGTTGGCTTAGCACAGATACGCAGTATTTT. Its protein product is CASSWLSTDTQYF.

V and J are TRBV11-3 and TRBJ2-3; no firm D call. V was trimmed by 1 base and J by 2 bases, leaving 10 bases between them. The germline gives CDR1 SGHNT, CDR2 YENEEA. The CDR3 covers 15 residues. CDR3 in DNA: TGTGCCAGCAGCTTAGCCCTTAGGACCACAGATACGCAGTATTTT. Translated: CASSLALRTTDTQYF.